This passage covers 2 T cell receptor gamma chains from one sample sequenced in a study of Vδ1+ human thymocytes. RNA was extracted from the cells and then reverse transcribed. Pooled V-gene forward primers with one constant-region reverse primer generated the CDR3 amplicons by multiplex PCR. TCRdb re-called the multiplex PCR reads via CATT. The data contain tens of thousands of gamma-chain clones, approximately 15% of them seen just once; the ten biggest clones take up 1.5% to 2%. Overall study results and limits: Thymic TRG and TRD repertoires appeared highly polyclonal.

What these receptors recognize is not known. The source material was Vdelta1+ gamma-delta thymocytes from the thymus. The subset: FACS-sorted CD3+ TCRalphabeta- TCRVdelta1+ TCRVdelta2- thymocytes. The source of these receptors is a child younger than two who had congenital heart surgery.

J is TRGJP2 and V is TRGV5. CDR1 VINAFY and CDR2 YDVSNSKD come from the germline V gene. J gave up 0 bases and V 0 bases, and 1 base lay outside the gene matches. The CDR3 length is 15 residues. This CDR3 reads CATWDRDSSDWIKTF. As DNA, the CDR3 is TGTGCCACCTGGGACAGGGATAGTAGTGATTGGATCAAGACGTTT.

The chain couples TRGV4 to TRGJ1 or TRGJ2. In germline, CDR1 is EGSTGY, CDR2 YDSYTSSV. The CDR3 is 11 amino acids. The V segment lost 6 bases and the J segment 10 bases; nucleotides outside the gene matches: 9. CDR3 amino acids: CATWRGPKKLF. For the CDR3, the DNA is TGTGCCACCTGGAGAGGGCCAAAGAAACTCTTT.